This record covers a single TCR beta chain. The sample originates from a study of T cell changes during pregnancy in multiple sclerosis. This CDR3 is built from 14 residues. The germline V gene encodes CDR1 SGDLS and CDR2 YYNGEE. V lost 6 bases, J lost 4 bases, and 16 bases lay in between. TCRdb keeps only in-frame clones here, not all; method: immunoSEQ multiplex PCR. The sample holds fewer than 95,000 clones; approximately 92% are singletons and the top ten take 3.5% to 4.5%. V gene TRBV9 combines with J gene TRBJ2-5, with D unresolved. The TCR was taken from a female donor with multiple sclerosis, enrolled in a pregnancy study. Sequenced material: peripheral blood, taken in the first trimester of pregnancy. CDR3 bases: TGTGCCAGCACCAACCCCGTGGCTCGAGAGACCCAGTACTTC. Its translation: CASTNPVARETQYF.